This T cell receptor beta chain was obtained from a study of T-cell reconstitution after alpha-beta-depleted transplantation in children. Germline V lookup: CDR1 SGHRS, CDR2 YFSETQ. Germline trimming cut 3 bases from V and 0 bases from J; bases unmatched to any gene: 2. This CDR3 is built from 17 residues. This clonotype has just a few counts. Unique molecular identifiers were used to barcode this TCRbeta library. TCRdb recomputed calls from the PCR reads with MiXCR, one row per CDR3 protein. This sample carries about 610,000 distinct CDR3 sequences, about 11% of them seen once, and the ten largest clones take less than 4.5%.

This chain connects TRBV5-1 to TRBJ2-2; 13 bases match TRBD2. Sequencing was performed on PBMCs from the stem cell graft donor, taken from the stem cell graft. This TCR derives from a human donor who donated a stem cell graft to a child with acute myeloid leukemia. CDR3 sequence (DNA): TGCGCCAGCAGCTCACTAGCGGGAGGGCCGAACACCGGGGAGCTGTTTTTT. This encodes CASSSLAGGPNTGELFF. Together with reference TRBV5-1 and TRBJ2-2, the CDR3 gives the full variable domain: KAGVTQTPRYLIKTRGQQVTLSCSPISGHRSVSWYQQTPGQGLQFLFEYFSETQRNKGNFPGRFSGRQFSNSRSEMNVSTLELGDSALYLCASSSLAGGPNTGELFFGEGSRLTVL.